Listed below are T cell receptor beta chains from one sample, sequenced in a study of CD8 T cells in ankylosing spondylitis. A single record per CDR3 protein comes from TCRdb applying MiXCR to the 5' RACE reads. The sample includes a few hundred thousand distinct CDR3 sequences, 7.5% to 9% of them seen just once. The sample taken for sequencing was blood, either unsorted or a sorted T cell fraction (not recorded which). Receptor source: a male donor with ankylosing spondylitis. Each CDR3 is given with its conserved first and last residue. D genes are given only for firm matches. Not every row has a clone size; where given, it reads once, few, many or a size class.

j_gene	d_gene	abundance	v_gene	CDR3nt	CDR3aa
TRBJ2-5	TRBD2	.	TRBV11-2	TGTGCCAGCAGCTTAGAGGTTACTAGCGGGAAAGAGACCCAGTACTTC	CASSLEVTSGKETQYF
TRBJ2-5	TRBD1	many	TRBV11-2	TGTGCCAGCAGCTTTACAGGGGAAGAGACCCAGTACTTC	CASSFTGEETQYF
TRBJ2-1	TRBD1	few	TRBV18	TGTGCCAGCTCCCTTGCGGGACAGGGGGCGTACAATGAGCAGTTCTTC	CASSLAGQGAYNEQFF
TRBJ2-2	.	.	TRBV10-3	TGTGCCATCACGGGACAAAACACCGGGGAGCTGTTTTTT	CAITGQNTGELFF
TRBJ2-1	TRBD2	.	TRBV7-9	TGTGCCAGCAGCTTTGGTAGCGGGAGTAGTAGTGAGCAGTTCTTC	CASSFGSGSSSEQFF
TRBJ2-3	TRBD1	.	TRBV20-1	TGCAGTGCTGGGATGGGACAGGGGTTCGATACGCAGTATTTT	CSAGMGQGFDTQYF
TRBJ2-2	TRBD2	many	TRBV24-1	TGTGCCACCAGTGACCCCGGACTAGCGGACCTCGGGGAGCTGTTTTTT	CATSDPGLADLGELFF
TRBJ2-6	.	few	TRBV28	TGTGCCAGCAGTAAAGCGGGACACAACCCAATGGGGGGGGCCAACGTCCTGACTTTC	CASSKAGHNPMGGANVLTF
TRBJ1-6	TRBD1	.	TRBV10-3	TGTGCCATCAGTGCTGACAGGGTTGGGTCACCCCTCCACTTT	CAISADRVGSPLHF
TRBJ2-7	TRBD1	few	TRBV4-2	TGTGCCAGCAGCCAAGACAGGGGGCACGAGCAGTACTTC	CASSQDRGHEQYF
TRBJ1-6	.	.	TRBV3-1	TGTGCCAGCAGCCAAGAGTTGGGGCATTCACCCCTCCACTTT	CASSQELGHSPLHF
TRBJ1-2	.	few	TRBV29-1	TGCAGCGTTGACAGGGCGGTCTATGGCTACACCTTC	CSVDRAVYGYTF
TRBJ1-3	TRBD1	.	TRBV20-1	TGCAGTGCTAGAGATGGGACAGGGGGAAACACCATATATTTT	CSARDGTGGNTIYF
TRBJ2-3	TRBD2	many	TRBV5-1	TGCGCCAGCAGCTTGGACCCCGGGACTAGCGGGAGAAATACGCAGTATTTT	CASSLDPGTSGRNTQYF
TRBJ2-7	TRBD1	many	TRBV11-3	TGTGCCAGCAGCTTAACAGGGGCCTACGAGCAGTACTTC	CASSLTGAYEQYF
TRBJ1-3	.	.	TRBV28	TGTGCCAGCAGTTTGGGACGGATCTCTGGAAACACCATATATTTT	CASSLGRISGNTIYF
TRBJ2-7	.	many	TRBV4-1	TGCGCCAGCAGCCGCAGGGACGGGGAGATTTATTACGAGCAGTACTTC	CASSRRDGEIYYEQYF
TRBJ2-7	TRBD1	.	TRBV7-9	TGTGCCAGCAGCCATATCGGGACAGGGACCTCCTACGAGCAGTACTTC	CASSHIGTGTSYEQYF
TRBJ2-5	.	.	TRBV11-1	TGTGCCAGCAGCCAACGACAGGAAGAGACCCAGTACTTC	CASSQRQEETQYF
TRBJ1-1	.	many	TRBV18	TGTGCCAGCTCACCACTTGAGCTTAGGGACACTGAAGCTTTCTTT	CASSPLELRDTEAFF
TRBJ2-2	TRBD1	.	TRBV7-8	TGTGCCAGCAGCGATACAGGGGCCGGGGAGCTGTTTTTT	CASSDTGAGELFF
TRBJ2-7	.	.	TRBV9	TGTGCCAGCAGCCCTCATGCAGGGTCGGAAGAGCAGTACTTC	CASSPHAGSEEQYF
TRBJ2-7	.	.	TRBV7-2	TGTGCCAGCAGCCCCCTGGACGGTACCTACGAGCAGTACTTC	CASSPLDGTYEQYF
TRBJ2-7	TRBD1	few	TRBV7-9	TGTGCCAGCAGCGAACAGGGGGAGTCCTACGAGCAGTACTTC	CASSEQGESYEQYF
TRBJ2-2	.	.	TRBV5-1	TGCGCCAGCAGCTTATCAGGAGGCGACGACGCCGGGGAGCTGTTTTTT	CASSLSGGDDAGELFF
TRBJ2-1	.	few	TRBV7-9	TGTGCCAGCAGCCATTACCGGGACCAGTACAATGAGCAGTTCTTC	CASSHYRDQYNEQFF
TRBJ2-7	.	few	TRBV7-3	TGTGCCAGCAGTTCGGTCTCGGGGGACGAGCAGTACTTC	CASSSVSGDEQYF
TRBJ1-4	.	.	TRBV30	TGTGCCTGGGGTAAACAGGGACCAAAACTGTTTTTT	CAWGKQGPKLFF
TRBJ2-1	TRBD2	many	TRBV25-1	TGTGCCAGCAGTGAATTTACTAGCGGGAGAAATGAGCAGTTCTTC	CASSEFTSGRNEQFF
TRBJ1-2	.	many	TRBV7-3	TGTGCCAGCAGCTTGTCCGGGGGCAATGGCTACACCTTC	CASSLSGGNGYTF
TRBJ2-7	TRBD1	.	TRBV12-3/TRBV12-4	TGTGCCAGCAGTTTAATGACAGGGGGCCACGAGCAGTACTTC	CASSLMTGGHEQYF
TRBJ2-1	.	few	TRBV5-1	TGCGCCAGCAGCTTGGATTCCGTAGACTACAATGAGCAGTTCTTC	CASSLDSVDYNEQFF
TRBJ1-4	.	few	TRBV5-1	TGCGCCAGCAGCTTGGCCGAGCGGGGTAGAAATGAAAAACTGTTTTTT	CASSLAERGRNEKLFF
TRBJ2-1	TRBD2	.	TRBV5-1	TGCGCCAGCAGCTTGGGCGGGGGTCTAGCGGAAGGAGAGGAGTTCTTC	CASSLGGGLAEGEEFF
TRBJ2-7	.	few	TRBV28	TGTGCCAGCAACCTATGGAGGCAGGGGCGAGGCGAGCAGTACTTC	CASNLWRQGRGEQYF
TRBJ2-2	.	few	TRBV14	TGTGCCAGCAGCCATGGCTTAGTGGCATTGAACACCGGGGAGCTGTTTTTT	CASSHGLVALNTGELFF
TRBJ2-1	.	many	TRBV29-1	TGCAGCGTTAACGGGGGAGGCTTCTACAATGAGCAGTTCTTC	CSVNGGGFYNEQFF
TRBJ2-3	.	.	TRBV20-1	TGCAGTGCTAGTAGGGTGAGCACAGATACGCAGTATTTT	CSASRVSTDTQYF
TRBJ2-3	.	.	TRBV7-3	TGTGCCAGCAGCCTCCTGGCATTGGGGGGCGCGGGAACAGATACGCAGTATTTT	CASSLLALGGAGTDTQYF
TRBJ2-3	.	many	TRBV21-1	TGTGCCAGCAGCAAAGGTGTCGGGACGGCAAAAGATACGCAGTATTTT	CASSKGVGTAKDTQYF
TRBJ2-3	.	.	TRBV29-1	TGCAGCGTCGAGGGCTGGGGCACAGATACGCAGTATTTT	CSVEGWGTDTQYF
TRBJ1-6	TRBD1	.	TRBV7-4	TGTGCCAGCAGCCCCCCGGACAGGGGCCCCCTTAATTCACCCCTCCACTTT	CASSPPDRGPLNSPLHF
TRBJ2-5	.	few	TRBV4-1	TGCGCCAGCAGCCAACCCTGGCAGGGTTGGGACCAAGAGACCCAGTACTTC	CASSQPWQGWDQETQYF
TRBJ2-2	TRBD2	few	TRBV12-3/TRBV12-4	TGTGCCAGCAGTTTGCAAGCGGGAGGGCCAGGCGGGGAGCTGTTTTTT	CASSLQAGGPGGELFF
TRBJ2-2	TRBD1	few	TRBV6-1	TGTGCCAGCTTATATAGGACAGGGAACACCGGGGAGCTGTTTTTT	CASLYRTGNTGELFF
TRBJ2-5	TRBD2	.	TRBV2	TGTGCCAGCAGTGAAGCGCGGAATAGCGGGAGAAGTGAGACCCAGTACTTC	CASSEARNSGRSETQYF
TRBJ2-4	TRBD1	many	TRBV6-2/TRBV6-3	TGTGCCAGCAGTTACTTAGGGGGCGACAAAAACATTCAGTACTTC	CASSYLGGDKNIQYF
TRBJ2-3	TRBD2	many	TRBV9	TGTGCCAGCAGCCCACCGGGACTAGCGGGACAAGATACGCAGTATTTT	CASSPPGLAGQDTQYF
TRBJ2-2	TRBD1	.	TRBV5-1	TGCGCCAGCAGCCGGGACAGGGTGAGAGGCGACATGAACACCGGGGAGCTGTTTTTT	CASSRDRVRGDMNTGELFF
TRBJ2-1	.	.	TRBV3-1	TGTGCCAGCAGAGGACTAACCTACAATGAGCAGTTCTTC	CASRGLTYNEQFF
TRBJ2-3	.	.	TRBV18	TGTGCCAGCTCACCATATAGCGGATCAGATACGCAGTATTTT	CASSPYSGSDTQYF
TRBJ2-1	TRBD2	.	TRBV7-6	TGTGCCAGCAGCTTAATCCCGACTAGCGGGAGTGGACTCTACAATGAGCAGTTCTTC	CASSLIPTSGSGLYNEQFF
TRBJ2-1	.	many	TRBV5-1	TGCGCCAGCAGCTTGGCCACCCGGACCGCTCGGAATGAGCAGTTCTTC	CASSLATRTARNEQFF
TRBJ2-1	TRBD1	few	TRBV7-3	TGTGCCAGCAGCCTTCTCGGGACAGGGGGCCATGAGCAGTTCTTC	CASSLLGTGGHEQFF
TRBJ2-3	.	few	TRBV11-3	TGTGCCAGCAGCTCCAGACCGGGAGTTGCAGATACGCAGTATTTT	CASSSRPGVADTQYF